This is a list of T cell receptor beta chains from one sample in a study of cytomegalovirus exposure and HLA in healthy donors. Clones were read by immunoSEQ multiplex PCR, and TCRdb kept only the in-frame ones, dropping some. This sample has around 110,000 clones, with 60% to 75% found just once. Sequenced sample: PBMCs. The source of these receptors is a man aged 30 to 39 in good health and CMV-seronegative. CDR3s include the opening cysteine and the closing phenylalanine or tryptophan. A D gene is named only where the DNA matches it firmly. Only some rows state a clone size, as once, few, many or a class for expanded clones.

TRBD1	few	TRBV5-6	TRBJ1-1	TGTGCCAGCAGCGTTAGGGGACAGGGGAACACTGAAGCTTTCTTT	CASSVRGQGNTEAFF
.	.	TRBV14	TRBJ2-7	TGTGCCAGCAGCCAAGAATTTAGCCCCTACGAGCAGTACTTC	CASSQEFSPYEQYF
TRBD2	.	TRBV6-5	TRBJ2-3	TGTGCCAGCAGTTACTCGGCTAGCGGGAGGGCCCCGTATTTT	CASSYSASGRAPYF
TRBD1	.	TRBV4-1	TRBJ1-3	TGCGCCAGCAGCCAGGGACAGGGTGGAAACACCATATATTTT	CASSQGQGGNTIYF
.	.	TRBV15	TRBJ2-3	TGTGCCACCAGCAGAGAGGCGGGCCCCACAGATACGCAGTATTTT	CATSREAGPTDTQYF
.	many	TRBV6-1	TRBJ1-1	TGTGCCAGCACCGAGGCAGGGATAAACACTGAAGCTTTCTTT	CASTEAGINTEAFF
.	.	TRBV30	TRBJ1-3	TGTGCCTTCAGATTTAACTCTGGAAACACCATATATTTT	CAFRFNSGNTIYF
TRBD1	.	TRBV27	TRBJ1-1	TGTGCCAGCAGTCCGCGGACAGGGAGAGGGGACACTGAAGCTTTCTTT	CASSPRTGRGDTEAFF
.	few	TRBV7-2	TRBJ2-7	TGTGCCAGCAGCTTCCAACTCTACGAGCAGTACTTC	CASSFQLYEQYF
.	once	TRBV27	TRBJ2-7	TGTGCCAGCAGTTTCACCGCGGACAGTCGTCCCTACGAGCAGTACTTC	CASSFTADSRPYEQYF
TRBD1	.	TRBV30	TRBJ2-2	TGTGCCTGGGAGTTTACAGGGGGCACCGGGGAGCTGTTTTTT	CAWEFTGGTGELFF
.	.	TRBV6-4	TRBJ2-6	TGTGCCAGCAGTGACTCACAGGGTGGGGCCAACGTCCTGACTTTC	CASSDSQGGANVLTF
.	once	TRBV30	TRBJ2-4	TGTGCCTGGAGTGTTGGTAGGGGTGACATTCAGTACTTC	CAWSVGRGDIQYF
TRBD2	.	TRBV28	TRBJ2-7	TGTGCCAGCAGTTCACCGACTAGCGGGGGTTACTCCTACGAGCAGTACTTC	CASSSPTSGGYSYEQYF
.	few	TRBV28	TRBJ2-2	TGTGCCAGCACAAGCGGAGTGAACACCGGGGAGCTGTTTTTT	CASTSGVNTGELFF
TRBD1	.	TRBV6-1	TRBJ1-2	TGTGCCAGCAGTGAACGGGGCCAGGGGGCGCGAGGCTACACCTTC	CASSERGQGARGYTF
TRBD1	.	TRBV11-1	TRBJ2-7	TGTGCCAGCAGCTTAGGGGACAGCGAGCAGTACTTC	CASSLGDSEQYF
.	.	TRBV2	TRBJ1-2	TGTGCCAGCAGTACCCCGCGGCCACAAGTCTATGGCTACACCTTC	CASSTPRPQVYGYTF
TRBD2	.	TRBV7-8	TRBJ2-3	TGTGCCAGCAGCTTTCTAGCGGTGGGTGATACGCAGTATTTT	CASSFLAVGDTQYF
TRBD1	few	TRBV30	TRBJ2-2	TGTGCCGGGGGACAGAGATTGAACACCGGGGAGCTGTTTTTT	CAGGQRLNTGELFF
TRBD2	.	TRBV5-1	TRBJ2-3	TGCGCCAGCAGCCCTGGGCAGCGGGAAGATACGCAGTATTTT	CASSPGQREDTQYF
TRBD1	.	TRBV29-1	TRBJ1-1	TGCAGCGCCCCGGACAGGAAGAACACTGAAGCTTTCTTT	CSAPDRKNTEAFF
TRBD1	few	TRBV7-9	TRBJ2-7	TGTGCCAGCAGCGCTGTCGCCGGGACAGGGAAATACGAGCAGTACTTC	CASSAVAGTGKYEQYF
TRBD2	.	TRBV5-1	TRBJ2-5	TGCGCCAGCAGCCAAGGACTAGGCAAAGAGACCCAGTACTTC	CASSQGLGKETQYF
TRBD2	many	TRBV25-1	TRBJ2-3	TGTGCCAGCAGTGGGGCTAGCGGGAGGTCCACAGATACGCAGTATTTT	CASSGASGRSTDTQYF
.	.	TRBV14	TRBJ2-5	TGTGCCAGCAGCCAAGGACTCTCGCGGGGGCGAGTATGGGAGACCCAGTACTTC	CASSQGLSRGRVWETQYF
TRBD1	.	TRBV5-8	TRBJ2-5	TGTGCCAGCAGCTTGCAGGGGGCGGAGACCCAGTACTTC	CASSLQGAETQYF
.	.	TRBV14	TRBJ1-6	TGTGCCAGCAGCCAAGAACAGGTAGCTTCACCCCTCCACTTT	CASSQEQVASPLHF
.	.	TRBV10-3	TRBJ1-1	TGTGCCATCAGTGAGTCGAATGGTAGAACTGAAGCTTTCTTT	CAISESNGRTEAFF
.	.	TRBV10-1	TRBJ2-2	TGCGCCAGCAGTGGCGGGGTGGACACCGGGGAGCTGTTTTTT	CASSGGVDTGELFF
.	.	TRBV30	TRBJ1-5	TGTGCCTGGAGTGGAAACAGGAGACAGCCCCAGCATTTT	CAWSGNRRQPQHF
.	.	TRBV7-8	TRBJ2-2	TGTGCCAGCAGAATTGCCAGGGGGAACACCGGGGAGCTGTTTTTT	CASRIARGNTGELFF
TRBD2	once	TRBV28	TRBJ2-3	TGTGCCAGCAGTTTTGGACCCGTGTTAGCGGGAGGCGCAGATACGCAGTATTTT	CASSFGPVLAGGADTQYF
.	.	TRBV5-1	TRBJ2-4	TGCGCCAGCAGCTTGGGCGAAGCCAAAAACATTCAGTACTTC	CASSLGEAKNIQYF
TRBD1	.	TRBV15	TRBJ2-5	TGTGCCACCAGCAGAGACCGTCTAGAGGGACAGGTCTATCGTGTAGTTTCCCAAGAGACCCAGTACTTC	CATSRDRLEGQVYRVVSQETQYF
TRBD1	.	TRBV7-9	TRBJ1-2	TGTGCCAGCACCCGGACAGGGCAAAACTATGGCTACACCTTC	CASTRTGQNYGYTF
TRBD1	.	TRBV23-1	TRBJ2-7	TGCGCCAGCAGTCAATCTTGGCAGACAACACAGGGGAGATACGAGCAGTACTTC	CASSQSWQTTQGRYEQYF
.	.	TRBV7-3	TRBJ2-1	TGTGCCAGCAGCTTAGGTGAGACTAGGAGCAATGAGCAGTTCTTC	CASSLGETRSNEQFF
TRBD1	.	TRBV9	TRBJ1-1	TGTGCCAGCAGCGTAGGGACAGGGTTTAACACTGAAGCTTTCTTT	CASSVGTGFNTEAFF
.	.	TRBV29-1	TRBJ2-5	TGCAGCGTTGAACTGGCGGGTTGGCAAGAGACCCAGTACTTC	CSVELAGWQETQYF
TRBD1	.	TRBV2	TRBJ2-1	TGTGCCACCGCACTACAGGGGGCGGGTGATGAGCAGTTCTTC	CATALQGAGDEQFF
TRBD1	.	TRBV29-1	TRBJ1-4	TGCAGCGTCTCCGGGACAGGAGTCGGAAAACTGTTTTTT	CSVSGTGVGKLFF
TRBD2	few	TRBV7-2	TRBJ2-5	TGTGCCAGCAGCAACCCCGGGACTAGCGGGAGAGAGACCCAGTACTTC	CASSNPGTSGRETQYF
.	.	TRBV4-1	TRBJ2-5	TGCGCCAGCAGCCACCCCTGGGAGGTGACCCAGTACTTC	CASSHPWEVTQYF
.	.	TRBV4-1	TRBJ2-3	TGCGCCAGCAGCCAAGGTCCTAGGACAGATACGCAGTATTTT	CASSQGPRTDTQYF
TRBD2	.	TRBV27	TRBJ2-1	TGTGCCAGCTATGATGGGGGACTAGCGGGGATCAATGAGCAGTTCTTC	CASYDGGLAGINEQFF
.	.	TRBV20-1	TRBJ1-1	TGCAGTGCTTACCGGGGCACTGAAGCTTTCTTT	CSAYRGTEAFF
TRBD1	.	TRBV6-5	TRBJ2-1	TGTGCCAGCAGTTGGACCGGGACAGGGCCCTACAATGAGCAGTTCTTC	CASSWTGTGPYNEQFF
.	.	TRBV28	TRBJ2-6	TGTGCCAGCACACTCCCTGGGGCCAACGTCCTGACTTTC	CASTLPGANVLTF
.	.	TRBV19	TRBJ1-5	TGTGCCAGTAGTATCCAGGGCGAGGATAATCAGCCCCAGCATTTT	CASSIQGEDNQPQHF
.	.	TRBV5-1	TRBJ2-5	TGCGCCAGCAGCTTGGCAGGGGGGCCAACGGAGACCCAGTACTTC	CASSLAGGPTETQYF